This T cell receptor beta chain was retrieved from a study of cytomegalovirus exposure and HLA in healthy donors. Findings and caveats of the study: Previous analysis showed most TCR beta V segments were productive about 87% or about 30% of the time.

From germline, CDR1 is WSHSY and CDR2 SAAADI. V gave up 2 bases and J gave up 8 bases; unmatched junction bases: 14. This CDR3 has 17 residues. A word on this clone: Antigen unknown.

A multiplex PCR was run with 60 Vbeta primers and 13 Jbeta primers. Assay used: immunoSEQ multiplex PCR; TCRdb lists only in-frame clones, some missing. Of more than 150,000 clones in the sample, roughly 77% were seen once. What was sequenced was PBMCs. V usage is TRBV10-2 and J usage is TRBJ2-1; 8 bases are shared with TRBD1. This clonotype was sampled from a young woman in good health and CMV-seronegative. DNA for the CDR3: TGCGCCAGCAGTGAGCAGGCAGGGGGCTCGTATAAGTATGAGCAGTTCTTC. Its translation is CASSEQAGGSYKYEQFF.